The 18 T cell receptor beta chains reported below all come from one sample, sequenced in a study of TET2 disruption in CD19-targeted CAR T cells. Treatment defined: autologous CTL019 cells: CD19 CAR with 4-1BB and CD3 zeta domains. Profiled with immunoSEQ multiplex PCR; TCRdb holds only in-frame clones, not every one. The sample table includes 400 to 500 clones. The specimen was peripheral blood, collected from a patient treated with CD19 CAR T cells. Receptors were obtained from a man between 65 and 80 years old with chronic lymphocytic leukemia.

Judged by frequency, this clone is medium-sized. The read ends 3 residues before the CDR3 terminus; that terminus is restored from the germline J gene. The rearrangement uses TRBV20-1 and TRBJ2-2, with 10 nucleotides matching TRBD1. V shed 5 bases, J shed 6 bases, and the junction held 3 bases outside the gene matches. The CDR3 consists of 13 residues. Germline CDR1 and CDR2: DFQATT and SNEGSKA (reference sequence). The CDR3 DNA, read in part, is TGCAGTGCTCGGGACAGGGGAGCCGGGGAG. It yields the protein CSARDRGAGE. The whole CDR3 sequence reads CSARDRGAGELFF.

This clone is classed as medium-sized by frequency. Sequencing ends 3 residues short of the CDR3 end; the germline J gene provides the rest. The J gene is TRBJ1-2, the V gene TRBV9; perhaps TRBD1 as D (6 bases). This CDR3 has 17 residues. V was shortened by 0 bases and J by 2 bases, with 17 bases between the two germline ends. Germline V gene sequence: CDR1 SGDLS, CDR2 YYNGEE. The CDR3 DNA, read in part, is TGTGCCAGCAGCGTAGGGGGCTGGGGACACCCAAACTATGGC. Protein sequence: CASSVGGWGHPNYG. The CDR3 as a whole reads CASSVGGWGHPNYGYTF.

By frequency, this clone is large (0.1 to 1%). With the read ending 3 residues before the CDR3 end, the germline J gene is used to fill in that end. The rearrangement links TRBV28 to TRBJ2-7; 9 positions agree with TRBD1. The CDR3 extends over 13 amino acids. Germline CDR1 and CDR2: MDHEN and SYDVKM. With V trimmed by 8 bases and J by 3 bases, 5 bases remained unmatched. The CDR3 spells CASGPTGGYEQYF. The DNA read from the CDR3 is TGTGCCAGCGGACCGACAGGGGGCTACGAG.

Measured by frequency, this clone is large. The read falls 3 residues short of the CDR3 end, and the missing part is taken from the germline J gene. The chain recombines TRBV18 with TRBJ1-4, with D perhaps TRBD1 (6 bases). Trimming took off 6 bases at V and 5 bases at J, with 22 bases between the two ends. CDR3 length: 17 amino acids. CDR1 KGHSH and CDR2 LQKENI come from the germline V gene. The CDR3 reads CASSLTPYRDKNEKLFF. The part of the CDR3 DNA that was read is TGTGCCAGCTCTCTGACCCCCTACAGGGATAAAAATGAAAAA.

Measured by frequency, this clone is medium-sized. The read halts 3 residues ahead of the CDR3 end, with the missing end drawn from the germline J gene. The chain recombines TRBV11-3 with TRBJ1-3, with 7 nucleotides matching TRBD1. Trimming removed 4 bases from V and 4 bases from J; junction bases left unmatched: 7. CDR3 length: 15 amino acids. The germline CDR1 and CDR2 sequences are SGHNT and YENEEA. CDR3 loop: CASSSNTGQGNTIYF. Incomplete CDR3 DNA: TGTGCCAGCAGCTCCAACACGGGACAGGGAAACACC.

According to its frequency, this clone is large. The read ends 3 residues before the CDR3 terminus; that terminus is restored from the germline J gene. The rearrangement uses TRBV5-1 and TRBJ1-1; 11 bases match TRBD1. The CDR3 is 14 residues long. The V gene's germline CDR1 is SGHRS and CDR2 YFSETQ. This CDR3 is CASSLEGQGDQAFF. The covered CDR3 bases are TGCGCCAGCAGCTTGGAGGGACAGGGGGACCAA.

This clone is identified as medium-sized from frequency. Read sequence stops 3 residues before the CDR3 end, and the germline J gene provides the missing end. The V gene is TRBV28, the J gene TRBJ1-5; TRBD1 is a possible D gene (5 bases). The CDR3 length is 16 residues. Trimming took 7 bases from V and 6 from J, leaving 22 bases between them. Germline CDR1 MDHEN, CDR2 SYDVKM. CDR3 bases read: TGTGCCAGCAACCGCCTCGTGGGGGGGGGACTTCAGCCC. Protein: CASNRLVGGGLQP. The complete CDR3 reads CASNRLVGGGLQPQHF.

To note about this clone: The CDR3 end falls 3 residues outside the read, so it is completed with the germline J gene. V usage is TRBV5-1 and J usage is TRBJ2-1, with 12 bases fitting TRBD2. With 4 bases clipped from V and 0 bases from J, the junction kept 11 bases outside the gene matches. This CDR3 contains 19 residues. Looked up from germline, CDR1 is SGHRS and CDR2 is YFSETQ. The sequenced CDR3 bases are TGCGCCAGCAGCAGGGGGGCTAGCGGGGGGGCCTTCTCCTACAATGAG. Protein sequence: CASSRGASGGAFSYNE. The entire CDR3 protein reads CASSRGASGGAFSYNEQFF.

This clone ranks as large in terms of frequency. The read ends 3 residues early relative to the CDR3; the germline J gene fills the gap. This chain uses TRBV6-2 or TRBV6-3 with TRBJ1-1; 8 bases align to TRBD1. V gave up 8 bases and J gave up 4 bases; unmatched junction bases: 9. In germline, CDR1 is MNHEY, CDR2 SVGEGT. CDR3 size: 14 residues. The sequenced CDR3 bases are TGTGCCAGCTCCCAGGGGGCATACGGCACTGAA. Protein: CASSQGAYGTE. The entire CDR3 is CASSQGAYGTEAFF.

By frequency, this clone is medium-sized. Read sequence stops 3 residues before the CDR3 end, and the germline J gene provides the missing end. The chain carries TRBV2 and TRBJ1-1; 7 bases agree with TRBD1. There are 12 residues in the CDR3. CDR1 and CDR2 (germline): SNHLY, FYNNEI. V gave up 3 bases and J gave up 7 bases; unmatched junction bases: 2. The part of the CDR3 DNA that was read is TGTGCCAGCAGTGAGGCAGGGGGTGAA. It encodes CASSEAGGE. The whole CDR3 sequence reads CASSEAGGEAFF.

In terms of frequency, this clone is medium-sized. The observed sequence ends 3 residues before the CDR3 terminus, with the missing tail filled in from the germline J gene. The chain has TRBV6-2 or TRBV6-3 and TRBJ1-1; 7 nucleotides line up with TRBD1. The V and J ends lost 7 bases and 2 bases, in that order; junction bases with no gene match: 7. There are 14 residues in the CDR3. Looked up from germline, CDR1 is MNHEY and CDR2 is SVGEGT. CDR3 bases read: TGTGCCAGCAAAGACACAGGGGCAAACACTGAA. Translating gives CASKDTGANTE. The full CDR3 reads CASKDTGANTEAFF.

By frequency, this clone is medium-sized (0.01 to 0.1%). Read coverage stops 3 residues before the CDR3 terminus; the germline J gene supplies the remainder. The chain recombines TRBV4-2 with TRBJ2-3; 15 bases map to TRBD2. Trimming at V came to 4 bases and at J to 5 bases, leaving 19 bases not matched to a gene. CDR1 is LGHNA, CDR2 YNFKEQ, per germline. The CDR3 length is 21 residues. The CDR3 loop reads CASSRRTGRTSGGAYGDTQYF. The sequenced CDR3 bases are TGTGCCAGCAGCCGACGGACGGGTCGGACTAGCGGGGGGGCATATGGAGATACG.

This clone is labeled medium-sized based on frequency. The read gets to within 3 residues of the CDR3 end, and the germline J gene fills in the rest. V gene TRBV9 combines with J gene TRBJ2-7; TRBD1 aligns across 10 bases. The V and J ends lost 4 bases and 2 bases, in that order; junction bases with no gene match: 6. The CDR3 extends over 15 amino acids. Germline loops: CDR1 SGDLS, CDR2 YYNGEE. The CDR3 region is CASSTGQGIPYEQYF. Partial CDR3 DNA: TGTGCCAGCAGCACGGGACAGGGGATTCCCTACGAG.

To note about this clone: The CDR3 end falls 3 residues outside the read, so it is completed with the germline J gene. V gene TRBV3-1 (or the pseudogene TRBV3-2) combines with J gene TRBJ2-7, with a weak D call TRBD2 (6 bases). CDR1 and CDR2 (germline): LGHDT, YNNKEL (reference sequence). Trimming took off 3 bases at V and 1 base at J, with 13 bases between the two ends. The CDR3 is 15 amino acids. The sequenced part of the CDR3 DNA is TGTGCCAGCAGCCATACAGCCGGGGGATCCTACGAG. This encodes CASSHTAGGSYE. From start to end, the CDR3 is CASSHTAGGSYEQYF.

Considering frequency, this clone is medium-sized. Read data end 3 residues before the CDR3 end; the end is taken from the germline J gene. The chain combines TRBV5-1 with TRBJ2-1; 12 bases map to TRBD2. CDR1 SGHRS and CDR2 YFSETQ come from the germline V gene. V dropped 2 bases and J dropped 0; count of bases not matched to a gene: 6. The CDR3 sequence is 18 residues long. CDR3 DNA, as far as it was read: TGCGCCAGCAGCTTACGACTAGCGGGGGCCTACTCCTACAATGAG. Residues: CASSLRLAGAYSYNE. The entire CDR3 protein is CASSLRLAGAYSYNEQFF.

This clone counts as large by frequency. Sequencing ends 3 residues short of the CDR3 end; the germline J gene provides the rest. V gene TRBV20-1 combines with J gene TRBJ2-7, with 11 bases identical to TRBD1. Germline V CDR1 and CDR2: DFQATT, SNEGSKA (reference sequence). The ends lost 3 bases at V and 3 bases at J; junction bases unmatched: 4. The length of the CDR3 is 14 residues. CDR3 sequence reads: CSARDRGLSYEQYF. CDR3 DNA, as far as it was read: TGCAGTGCTAGGGACAGGGGGCTTAGCTACGAG.

On this clone itself: The observed sequence ends 3 residues before the CDR3 terminus, with the missing tail filled in from the germline J gene. The chain is built from TRBV27 and TRBJ1-6, with 9 bases that match TRBD1. CDR3 length equals 15 residues. The germline V gene encodes CDR1 MNHEY and CDR2 SMNVEV (reference sequence). V was pared by 6 bases and J by 9 bases, with 9 bases of the junction left unmatched. The CDR3 bases that were read are TGTGCCAGCAGCCCAAGCGGGACAGGGATTTCACCC. The encoded protein is CASSPSGTGISP. The CDR3 in full is CASSPSGTGISPLHF.

This clone is called medium-sized (0.01 to 0.1%) based on its frequency. CDR3 bases read: TGTGCCAGCAGACCAACGGGGACTGACACAGATACG. This gives the protein CASRPTGTDTDT. The entire CDR3 protein is CASRPTGTDTDTQYF. This chain connects TRBV2 to TRBJ2-3; TRBD2 is a possible D gene (6 bases). The observed sequence ends 3 residues before the CDR3 terminus, with the missing tail filled in from the germline J gene. Germline V gene sequence: CDR1 SNHLY, CDR2 FYNNEI. V was trimmed by 6 bases and J by 2 bases, leaving 15 bases between them. The CDR3 runs 15 residues.